This is a list of T cell receptor beta chains from one sample in a study of shared T cell receptors in the human thymus. Profiling relied on immunoSEQ multiplex PCR, and the TCRdb table lists in-frame clones only, not all of them. The table lists hundreds of thousands of clones, roughly 88% of them singletons. This sample also appeared in a second study, on human thymus T cells.

The sequenced material came from thymocytes. Receptor source: a girl in the first two years of life with a congenital heart defect. CDR3s include the opening cysteine and the closing phenylalanine or tryptophan. The order of the fields is D gene, J gene, CDR3 length, clone size, V gene, CDR3 protein, CDR3 DNA. The D gene is left open where the match is weak. Size tells how often a clone was seen (once, few, many) or the class of an expanded clone, and some rows leave it out.

>-|TRBJ1-2|15|-|TRBV11-2
CASSSGLRYDYGYTF
TGTGCCAGCAGCTCCGGACTGCGATACGACTATGGCTACACCTTC
>-|TRBJ2-3|15|-|TRBV15
CATSSTGDSTDTQYF
TGTGCCACCAGCAGTACAGGAGATAGCACAGATACGCAGTATTTT
>TRBD1|TRBJ1-2|15|-|TRBV30
CAWKGERDRGKGYTF
TGTGCCTGGAAAGGGGAGCGGGACAGGGGGAAAGGCTACACCTTC
>-|TRBJ2-5|12|-|TRBV6-5
CASSHYGETQYF
TGTGCCAGCAGTCACTACGGGGAGACCCAGTACTTC
>TRBD1|TRBJ1-2|15|once|TRBV4-3
CASSQTGTGQGGYTF
TGCGCCAGCAGCCAAACCGGGACAGGCCAGGGGGGCTACACCTTC
>TRBD1|TRBJ1-2|13|-|TRBV29-1
CSVPPQGAHGYTF
TGCAGCGTACCCCCGCAGGGGGCACATGGCTACACCTTC
>TRBD1|TRBJ1-1|16|few|TRBV5-1
CASSHYGGTGDTEAFF
TGCGCCAGCAGCCACTATGGGGGGACAGGGGACACTGAAGCTTTCTTT
>TRBD1|TRBJ1-2|13|-|TRBV14
CASSPRDRDGYTF
TGTGCCAGCAGCCCACGGGACAGGGATGGCTACACCTTC
>TRBD1|TRBJ2-3|15|few|TRBV19
CASSIVRGRTDTQYF
TGTGCCAGTAGTATAGTGAGGGGGCGCACAGATACGCAGTATTTT
>-|TRBJ2-2|16|-|TRBV27
CASSPETGGASRELFF
TGTGCCAGCAGTCCGGAGACAGGAGGAGCTTCCCGGGAGCTGTTTTTT
>TRBD1|TRBJ2-7|17|few|TRBV5-5
CASSPTGTGKGAGEQYF
TGTGCCAGCAGCCCGACCGGGACAGGGAAGGGTGCGGGGGAGCAGTACTTC
>TRBD1|TRBJ1-5|14|-|TRBV28
CASSRQGLNQPQHF
TGTGCCAGCAGCAGACAGGGACTCAATCAGCCCCAGCATTTT
>TRBD1|TRBJ2-3|19|-|TRBV15
CATSRVAGRGCSRENTQYF
TGTGCCACCAGCAGAGTGGCTGGCAGGGGGTGTTCTAGGGAGAATACGCAGTATTTT
>TRBD1|TRBJ1-1|16|-|TRBV7-9
CASSLEGDRGGTEAFF
TGTGCCAGCAGCTTAGAAGGGGACAGGGGGGGGACTGAAGCTTTCTTT
>-|TRBJ1-1|16|-|TRBV11-2
CASSFKGRMLDTEAFF
TGTGCCAGCAGCTTCAAGGGGAGGATGCTTGACACTGAAGCTTTCTTT
>-|TRBJ2-7|17|-|TRBV10-3
CAISEGSGTPYSYEQYF
TGTGCCATCAGTGAGGGGTCCGGGACACCTTATTCCTACGAGCAGTACTTC
>TRBD1|TRBJ1-1|14|-|TRBV6-1
CASSGDRENTEAFF
TGTGCCAGCAGTGGTGACAGGGAGAACACTGAAGCTTTCTTT
>-|TRBJ1-2|14|-|TRBV28
CASSLTGTDYGYTF
TGTGCCAGCAGTCTCACGGGGACTGACTATGGCTACACCTTC
>TRBD1|TRBJ1-1|19|-|TRBV19
CASSPSPPGQGAPNTEAFF
TGTGCCAGTAGCCCCAGCCCTCCGGGACAGGGGGCCCCAAACACTGAAGCTTTCTTT
>TRBD1|TRBJ1-3|17|-|TRBV7-9
CASSPGDDRGEGNTIYF
TGTGCCAGCAGCCCTGGCGACGACAGGGGGGAAGGAAACACCATATATTTT
>-|TRBJ2-2|18|-|TRBV6-1
CASSEEDCTDANTGELFF
TGTGCCAGCAGTGAAGAGGACTGTACAGACGCGAACACCGGGGAGCTGTTTTTT
>TRBD1|TRBJ2-7|17|-|TRBV15
CATTLWTVDRPTYEQYF
TGTGCCACCACCTTATGGACCGTGGACAGGCCGACCTACGAGCAGTACTTC
>-|TRBJ1-1|16|-|TRBV10-2
CASNRTVQGKDTEAFF
TGCGCCAGCAACCGTACGGTACAGGGTAAGGACACTGAAGCTTTCTTT
>-|TRBJ1-1|13|-|TRBV7-8
CASSRGKNTEAFF
TGTGCCAGCAGCAGGGGAAAGAACACTGAAGCTTTCTTT
>-|TRBJ1-1|14|-|TRBV7-4
CASSLFRKNTEAFF
TGTGCCAGCAGTTTGTTCAGGAAGAACACTGAAGCTTTCTTT
>-|TRBJ1-2|15|-|TRBV6-5
CASSYSWTVFNGYTF
TGTGCTAGCAGTTACTCCTGGACAGTATTTAATGGCTACACCTTC
>-|TRBJ1-2|13|-|TRBV30
CAWRRIGDYGYTF
TGTGCCTGGAGAAGAATAGGGGACTATGGCTACACCTTC
>-|TRBJ1-5|14|-|TRBV6-5
CASSYSRGNQPQHF
TGTGCCAGCAGTTACTCCCGGGGGAATCAGCCCCAGCATTTT
>-|TRBJ2-1|15|-|TRBV29-1
CSVVRGLSSYNEQFF
TGCAGCGTTGTCCGCGGCCTCAGCTCCTACAATGAGCAGTTCTTC
>-|TRBJ1-4|15|-|TRBV5-1
CASSLEGPKAGKLFF
TGCGCCAGCAGCTTGGAAGGTCCTAAGGCGGGAAAACTGTTTTTT
>-|TRBJ1-6|19|-|TRBV27
CASSSMSPGGALNNSPLHF
TGTGCCAGCAGTAGTATGAGCCCTGGGGGGGCGTTAAATAATTCACCCCTCCACTTT
>-|TRBJ1-2|15|-|TRBV9
CASSVYVLGAYGYTF
TGTGCCAGCAGCGTATATGTCCTGGGGGCTTATGGCTACACCTTC
>TRBD1|TRBJ2-7|15|-|TRBV9
CASSGPGTGHYEQYF
TGTGCCAGCAGCGGCCCCGGGACAGGGCACTACGAGCAGTACTTC
>-|TRBJ2-5|14|-|TRBV4-2
CASSHLAEQETQYF
TGTGCCAGCAGCCACTTAGCGGAACAAGAGACCCAGTACTTC
>-|TRBJ2-2|10|-|TRBV30
CAGRYGELFF
TGTGCCGGGAGGTACGGGGAGCTGTTTTTT
>TRBD1|TRBJ2-7|14|-|TRBV6-5
CASSARDRKYEQYF
TGTGCCAGCAGTGCCCGGGACAGAAAGTACGAGCAGTACTTC
>TRBD1|TRBJ1-3|17|-|TRBV27
CASSSTEPGQGRYTIYF
TGTGCCAGCAGTTCAACTGAACCGGGACAGGGACGTTACACCATATATTTT
>-|TRBJ1-2|17|-|TRBV4-3
CASSQDDGGGSSVGYTF
TGCGCCAGCAGCCAAGATGACGGGGGGGGCTCCTCGGTTGGCTACACCTTC
>TRBD1|TRBJ2-1|17|-|TRBV25-1
CASSEWGQSSSYNEQFF
TGTGCCAGCAGTGAATGGGGACAGTCCAGCTCCTACAATGAGCAGTTCTTC
>TRBD1|TRBJ1-2|15|-|TRBV6-1
CASSSRTGLHYGYTF
TGTGCCAGCAGTTCCCGGACAGGGCTACACTATGGCTACACCTTC
>TRBD1|TRBJ1-6|21|-|TRBV4-1
CASSPGGRTGATPSINSPLHF
TGCGCCAGCAGCCCTGGAGGCAGGACAGGGGCGACCCCATCCATAAATTCACCCCTCCACTTT
>TRBD1|TRBJ2-7|14|-|TRBV7-2
CASSTGQGVDEQYF
TGTGCCAGCTCGACGGGACAGGGAGTAGACGAGCAGTACTTC
>-|TRBJ1-1|15|-|TRBV4-1
CASSQIDGMNTEAFF
TGCGCCAGCAGCCAAATAGACGGGATGAACACTGAAGCTTTCTTT
>TRBD2|TRBJ2-1|16|-|TRBV18
CASSLIAGGLCNEQFF
TGTGCCAGCTCACTTATAGCGGGGGGGCTCTGCAATGAGCAGTTCTTC
>TRBD1|TRBJ1-2|21|once|TRBV4-1
CASSQEESPDRYPYINYGYTF
TGCGCCAGCAGCCAAGAAGAATCCCCGGACAGGTATCCCTATATTAACTATGGCTACACCTTC
>TRBD1|TRBJ1-2|14|-|TRBV11-1
CASSVQGLGYGYTF
TGTGCCAGCAGCGTACAGGGGCTCGGCTATGGCTACACCTTC
>-|TRBJ1-4|13|-|TRBV30
CAWKREGGEKLFF
TGTGCCTGGAAACGGGAGGGTGGTGAAAAACTGTTTTTT
>TRBD1|TRBJ2-7|17|-|TRBV7-2
CASSLFVGTGTSYEQYF
TGTGCCAGCAGCTTATTTGTGGGGACAGGGACCTCCTACGAGCAGTACTTC
>TRBD2|TRBJ2-1|10|-|TRBV20-1
CSAALAKQFF
TGCAGTGCTGCACTAGCGAAGCAGTTCTTC
>TRBD1|TRBJ1-1|15|once|TRBV11-2
CASSSLQQGAAEAFF
TGTGCCAGCAGCTCACTTCAACAGGGGGCAGCTGAAGCTTTCTTT
>-|TRBJ1-2|19|-|TRBV19
CAIRGRNRPGPTSDYGYTF
TGTGCCATCAGGGGTAGGAATCGACCCGGACCCACGTCGGACTATGGCTACACCTTC
>-|TRBJ2-5|18|-|TRBV11-1
CASSPLGFSAGGRETQYF
TGTGCCAGCAGCCCCCTGGGGTTTTCCGCGGGTGGCCGAGAGACCCAGTACTTC
>-|TRBJ1-4|12|few|TRBV5-8
CASSLGDTKLFF
TGTGCCAGCAGCTTGGGGGACACTAAACTGTTTTTT
>-|TRBJ1-2|13|-|TRBV5-4
CASSFGGNYGYTF
TGTGCCAGCAGCTTCGGAGGAAATTATGGCTACACCTTC
>-|TRBJ2-7|14|-|TRBV5-1
CASSLNLRSYEQYF
TGCGCCAGCAGCTTGAACCTGCGGTCGTACGAGCAGTACTTC
>TRBD1|TRBJ1-3|18|once|TRBV4-1
CASSPKLVQGYFGNTIYF
TGCGCCAGCAGCCCTAAACTAGTACAGGGGTACTTTGGAAACACCATATATTTT
>TRBD1|TRBJ1-3|17|-|TRBV5-5
CASSSNRGPSEGNTIYF
TGTGCCAGCAGCTCGAACAGGGGCCCCTCGGAAGGAAACACCATATATTTT
>TRBD1|TRBJ2-7|20|-|TRBV27
CASAQLVDRGSLPPSYEQYF
TGTGCCAGCGCACAACTGGTGGACAGGGGTAGTCTTCCCCCTTCCTACGAGCAGTACTTC
>TRBD1|TRBJ1-1|13|few|TRBV29-1
CSVGDRVNTEAFF
TGCAGCGTGGGGGACAGAGTGAACACTGAAGCTTTCTTT